This T cell receptor (beta chain) was observed in a study of human T cells and chemical hapten exposure. Study context: Women made up most patients, who had alopecia areata, totalis or universalis.

The time point: patch test 1, 2 weeks after DPC sensitization. The treatment: therapeutic diphenylcyclopropenone sensitization with weekly scalp DPC. Donation of samples came from alopecia patients who were 18 to 70 years old and suitable for DPC. TCRdb used MiXCR to reprocess the RACE reads, holding one entry per CDR3 protein. The sample yields fewer than 400,000 distinct CDR3 sequences, approximately 6.3% seen once. General observations from the study: The study found that DPC sensitization did not change TCRs above 1 in 1000 frequency. Healthy people's immune response may differ from that of the donors, who had alopecia.

This clonotype was seen more than once but under ten times. Its matching antigen is unknown. The clonotype originates from a woman between 18 and 29 years old with alopecia areata. Some clones in this sample may be carry-over from other donors' samples. Sequenced material: whole blood, taken in connection with sensitization to the hapten diphenylcyclopropenone (DPC).

In nucleotides, the CDR3 is TGTGCCAGCAGTGAAGCAACTAAGTACACCTTC. Protein: CASSEATKYTF. The gene calls are TRBV2 and TRBJ1-2; D is unclear. Germline values: CDR1 SNHLY, CDR2 FYNNEI. V lost 0 bases and J lost 11, with 7 bases in between. The CDR3 has 11 amino acids.